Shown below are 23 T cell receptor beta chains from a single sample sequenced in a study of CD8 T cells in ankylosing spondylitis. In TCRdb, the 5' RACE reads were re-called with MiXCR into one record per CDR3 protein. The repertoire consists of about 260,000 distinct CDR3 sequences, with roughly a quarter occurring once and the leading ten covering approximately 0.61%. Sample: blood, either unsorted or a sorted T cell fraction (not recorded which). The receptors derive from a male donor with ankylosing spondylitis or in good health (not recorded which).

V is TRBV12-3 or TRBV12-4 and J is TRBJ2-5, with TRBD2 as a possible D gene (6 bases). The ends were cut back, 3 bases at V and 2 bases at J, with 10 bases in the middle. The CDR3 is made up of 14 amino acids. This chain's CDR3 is CASSFRELQETQYF. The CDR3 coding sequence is TGTGCCAGCAGTTTCCGGGAGCTGCAAGAGACCCAGTACTTC.

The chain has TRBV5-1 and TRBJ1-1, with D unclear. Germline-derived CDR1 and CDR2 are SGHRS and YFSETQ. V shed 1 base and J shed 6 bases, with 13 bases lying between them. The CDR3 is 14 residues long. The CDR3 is CASSLLGNGAEAFF. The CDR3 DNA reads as TGCGCCAGCAGCTTGTTAGGGAACGGGGCTGAAGCTTTCTTT.

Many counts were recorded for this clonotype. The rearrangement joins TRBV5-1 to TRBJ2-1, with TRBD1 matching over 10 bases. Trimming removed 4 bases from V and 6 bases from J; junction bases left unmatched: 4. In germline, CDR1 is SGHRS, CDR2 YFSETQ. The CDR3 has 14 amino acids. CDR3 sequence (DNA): TGCGCCAGCAGCCTAGGGGACAGGGGCAATGAGCAGTTCTTC. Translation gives CASSLGDRGNEQFF.

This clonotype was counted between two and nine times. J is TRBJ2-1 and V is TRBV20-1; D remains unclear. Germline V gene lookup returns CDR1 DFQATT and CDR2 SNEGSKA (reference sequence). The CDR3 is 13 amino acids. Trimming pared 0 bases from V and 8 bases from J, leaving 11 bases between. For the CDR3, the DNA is TGCAGTGCTAGAGAGGACCCAGTCGATGAGCAGTTCTTC. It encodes CSAREDPVDEQFF.

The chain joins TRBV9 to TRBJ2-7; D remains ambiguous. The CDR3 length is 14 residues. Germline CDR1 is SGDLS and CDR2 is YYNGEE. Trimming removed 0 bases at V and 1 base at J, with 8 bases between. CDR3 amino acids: CASSVGPVSYEQYF. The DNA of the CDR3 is TGTGCCAGCAGCGTAGGTCCGGTGTCCTACGAGCAGTACTTC. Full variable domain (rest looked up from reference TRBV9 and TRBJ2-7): DSGVTQTPKHLITATGQRVTLRCSPRSGDLSVYWYQQSLDQGLQFLIQYYNGEERAKGNILERFSAQQFPDLHSELNLSSLELGDSALYFCASSVGPVSYEQYFGPGTRLTVT.

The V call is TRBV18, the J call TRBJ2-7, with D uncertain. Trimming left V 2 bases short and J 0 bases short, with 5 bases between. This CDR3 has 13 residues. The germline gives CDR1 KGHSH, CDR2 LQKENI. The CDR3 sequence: CASSPTTSYEQYF. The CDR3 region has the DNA TGTGCCAGCTCACCAACTACCTCCTACGAGCAGTACTTC.

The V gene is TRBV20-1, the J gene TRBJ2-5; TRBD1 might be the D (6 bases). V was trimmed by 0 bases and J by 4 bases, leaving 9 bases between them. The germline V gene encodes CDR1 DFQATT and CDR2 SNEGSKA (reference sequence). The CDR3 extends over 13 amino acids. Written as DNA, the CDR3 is TGCAGTGCTAGAGACTCAGGGGTAGAGACCCAGTACTTC. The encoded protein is CSARDSGVETQYF.

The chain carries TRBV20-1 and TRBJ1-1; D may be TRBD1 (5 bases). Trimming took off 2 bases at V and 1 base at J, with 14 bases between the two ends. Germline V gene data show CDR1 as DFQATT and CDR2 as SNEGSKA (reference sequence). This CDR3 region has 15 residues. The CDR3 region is CSARLPGRTNTEAFF. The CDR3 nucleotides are TGCAGTGCTAGACTGCCAGGGAGGACGAACACTGAAGCTTTCTTT.

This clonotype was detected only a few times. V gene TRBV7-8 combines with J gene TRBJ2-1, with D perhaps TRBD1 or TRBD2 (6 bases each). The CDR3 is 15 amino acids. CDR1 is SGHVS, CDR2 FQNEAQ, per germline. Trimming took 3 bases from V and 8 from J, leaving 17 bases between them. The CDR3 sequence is CASSFRLGGRDEQFF. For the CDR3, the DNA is TGTGCCAGCAGCTTCAGACTAGGGGGTAGGGATGAGCAGTTCTTC.

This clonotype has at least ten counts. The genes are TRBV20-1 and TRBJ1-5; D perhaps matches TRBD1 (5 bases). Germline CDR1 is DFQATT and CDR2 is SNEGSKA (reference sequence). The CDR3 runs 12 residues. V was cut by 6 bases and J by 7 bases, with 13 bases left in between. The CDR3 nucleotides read TGCAGTGCAACCGACAGAGACCAGCCCCAGCATTTT. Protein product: CSATDRDQPQHF.

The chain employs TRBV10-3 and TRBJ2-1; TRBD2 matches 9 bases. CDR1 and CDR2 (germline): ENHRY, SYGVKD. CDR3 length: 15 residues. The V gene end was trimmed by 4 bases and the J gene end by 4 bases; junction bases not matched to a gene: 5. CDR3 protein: CAISVSGGPYNEQFF. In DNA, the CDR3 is TGTGCCATCAGTGTCAGCGGGGGGCCTTACAATGAGCAGTTCTTC.

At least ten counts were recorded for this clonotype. The CDR3 protein is CATSDSRQGTNTEAFF. The CDR3 coding sequence is TGTGCCACCAGTGATTCAAGACAGGGCACGAACACTGAAGCTTTCTTT. The rearrangement links TRBV24-1 to TRBJ1-1; 7 bases are a match to TRBD1. The CDR3 covers 16 residues. The trim removed 2 bases at V and 1 base at J, leaving 6 bases unmatched. Germline V gives CDR1 KGHDR, CDR2 SFDVKD.

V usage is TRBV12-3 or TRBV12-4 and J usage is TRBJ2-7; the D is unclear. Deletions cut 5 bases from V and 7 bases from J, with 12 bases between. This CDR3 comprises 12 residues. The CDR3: CASSIGVGEQYF. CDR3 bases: TGTGCCAGCAGTATTGGGGTTGGGGAGCAGTACTTC.

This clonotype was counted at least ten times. CDR3 protein: CSARDTAGRSGPVYGYTF. CDR3 in DNA: TGCAGTGCTAGAGATACGGCTGGGCGGAGCGGGCCCGTCTATGGCTACACCTTC. V usage is TRBV20-1 and J usage is TRBJ1-2, with D unclear. CDR1 DFQATT and CDR2 SNEGSKA come from the germline V gene (reference sequence). V lost 0 bases and J lost 4, with 24 bases in between. The CDR3 runs 18 residues.

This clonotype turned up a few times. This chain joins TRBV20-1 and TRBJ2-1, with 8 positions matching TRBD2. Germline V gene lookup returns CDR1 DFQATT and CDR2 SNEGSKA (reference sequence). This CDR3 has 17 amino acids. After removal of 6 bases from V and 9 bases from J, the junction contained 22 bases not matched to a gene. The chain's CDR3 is CSAPVTGGGLAGLEQFF. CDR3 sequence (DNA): TGCAGTGCCCCCGTAACCGGGGGGGGATTAGCGGGGCTTGAGCAGTTCTTC.

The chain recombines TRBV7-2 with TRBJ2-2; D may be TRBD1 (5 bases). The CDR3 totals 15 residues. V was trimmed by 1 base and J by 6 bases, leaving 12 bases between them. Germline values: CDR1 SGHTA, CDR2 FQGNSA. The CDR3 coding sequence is TGTGCCAGCAGCTTAGTCCACAGGAGCGCCGGGGAGCTGTTTTTT. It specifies CASSLVHRSAGELFF.

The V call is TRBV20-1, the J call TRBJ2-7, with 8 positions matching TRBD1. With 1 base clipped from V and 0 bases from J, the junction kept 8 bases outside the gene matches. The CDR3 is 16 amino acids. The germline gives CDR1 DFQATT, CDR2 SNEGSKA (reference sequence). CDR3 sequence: CSARVFKTGASYEQYF. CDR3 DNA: TGCAGTGCTAGAGTATTTAAGACAGGGGCCTCCTACGAGCAGTACTTC.

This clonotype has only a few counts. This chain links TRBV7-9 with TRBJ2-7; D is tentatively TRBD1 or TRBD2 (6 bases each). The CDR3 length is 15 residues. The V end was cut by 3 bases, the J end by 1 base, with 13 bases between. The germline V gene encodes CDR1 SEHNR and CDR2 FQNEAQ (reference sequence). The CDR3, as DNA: TGTGCCAGCAGCTTTGGAGGGACATCTTCCTACGAGCAGTACTTC. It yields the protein CASSFGGTSSYEQYF.

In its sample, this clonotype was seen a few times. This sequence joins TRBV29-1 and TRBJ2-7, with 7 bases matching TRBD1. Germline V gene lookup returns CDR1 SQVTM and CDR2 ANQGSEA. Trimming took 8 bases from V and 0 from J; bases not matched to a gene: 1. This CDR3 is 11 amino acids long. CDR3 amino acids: CSWDSSYEQYF. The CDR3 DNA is TGCAGCTGGGACAGCTCCTACGAGCAGTACTTC.

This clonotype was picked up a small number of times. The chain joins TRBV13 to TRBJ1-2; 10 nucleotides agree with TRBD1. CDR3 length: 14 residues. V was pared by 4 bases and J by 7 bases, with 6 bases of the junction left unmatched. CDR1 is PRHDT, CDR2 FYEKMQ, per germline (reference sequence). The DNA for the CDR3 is TGTGCCAGCAGCTCTCTGACAGGGGGCGGTGGCTACACCTTC. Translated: CASSSLTGGGGYTF.

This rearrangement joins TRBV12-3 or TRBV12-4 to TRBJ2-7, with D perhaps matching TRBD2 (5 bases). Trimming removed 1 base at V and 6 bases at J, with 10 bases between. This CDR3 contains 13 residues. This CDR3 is CASSLVRGREQYF. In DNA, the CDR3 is TGTGCCAGCAGTTTAGTACGGGGTCGCGAGCAGTACTTC.

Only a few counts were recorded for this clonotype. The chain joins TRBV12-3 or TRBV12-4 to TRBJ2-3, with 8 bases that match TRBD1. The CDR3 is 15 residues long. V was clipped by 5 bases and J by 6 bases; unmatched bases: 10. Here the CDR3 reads CASSPPGQGMDTQYF. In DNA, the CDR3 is TGTGCCAGCAGTCCCCCCGGACAGGGAATGGATACGCAGTATTTT.

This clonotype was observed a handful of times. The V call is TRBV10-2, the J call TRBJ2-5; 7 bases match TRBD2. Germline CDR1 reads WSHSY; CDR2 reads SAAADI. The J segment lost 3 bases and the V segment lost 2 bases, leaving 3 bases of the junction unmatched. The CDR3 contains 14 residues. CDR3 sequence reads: CASSESGNKETQYF. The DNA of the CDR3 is TGCGCCAGCAGTGAGAGCGGGAATAAAGAGACCCAGTACTTC.